There are many counts of the clone carrying this T cell receptor (beta chain). This may stem from a read error, because a much larger clone lies one nucleotide away. The length of the CDR3 is 13 residues. Germline CDR1 LNHDA, CDR2 SQIVND (reference sequence). V dropped 3 bases and J dropped 2 bases, with 8 bases sitting between them. Patients had received no treatment of any kind before thyroid surgery. The data originate from a study of metastatic and nonmetastatic thyroid tumors. TCRdb re-processed the PCR reads through MiXCR. The sample shows roughly 30,000 clones, around a quarter of them seen only once.

Sequenced input: blood. This clonotype was sampled from a female donor with papillary thyroid cancer or a benign thyroid nodule (not recorded which). Some clones in this sample may be carry-over from other donors' samples. The chain uses TRBV19 and TRBJ2-7, with D perhaps matching TRBD1 (5 bases). The CDR3 spells CASSIPGTYEQYF. In nucleotides, the CDR3 is TGTGCCAGTAGTATCCCAGGGACCTACGAGCAGTACTTC.